The 27 T cell receptor beta chains reported below all come from one sample, sequenced in a study of neurological immune-mediated disorders. TCRdb reanalysed the 5' RACE reads using MiXCR and keeps one entry per CDR3 protein. The sample holds roughly 41,000 distinct CDR3 sequences, around 10% seen once. The time point here: technical triplicate 1. The sample taken for sequencing was PBMCs. The receptors stem from a man in his sixties with HTLV-1-associated myelopathy (HAM/TSP).

This clonotype has a count of ten or more. This rearrangement joins TRBV6-5 to TRBJ1-6; D remains ambiguous. Between the trimmed V and J ends, which lost 6 bases and 9 bases, there was a span of 15 bases. The germline V gene has CDR1 MNHEY and CDR2 SVGAGI. The CDR3 contains 14 residues. The CDR3 DNA follows: TGTGCCAGCAGCTCGGGATCAAGGGCTTCACCCCTCCACTTT. Its translation is CASSSGSRASPLHF.

The chain is built from TRBV6-6 and TRBJ1-3, with D uncertain. The V and J ends lost 8 bases and 4 bases respectively, with 15 bases between them. The CDR3 runs 14 residues. Germline CDR1 and CDR2: MNHNY and SVGAGI (reference sequence). The CDR3 region is CASGLETAGNTIYF. The CDR3, as DNA: TGTGCCAGCGGGCTTGAGACCGCCGGAAACACCATATATTTT.

Ten or more counts support this clonotype. The gene calls are TRBV5-1 and TRBJ1-1; D unresolved. The CDR3 loop spans 15 amino acids. Germline V gene data show CDR1 as SGHRS and CDR2 as YFSETQ. The V and J ends lost 4 bases and 1 base respectively, with 14 bases between them. The chain's CDR3 is CASSPGDFANTEAFF. The CDR3 bases are TGCGCCAGCAGCCCCGGAGATTTTGCGAACACTGAAGCTTTCTTT.

In this sample, this clonotype turned up many times. The chain couples TRBV4-1 to TRBJ1-2, with D hard to call. CDR1 is MGHRA and CDR2 is YSYEKL in the germline V gene. The V end was cut by 4 bases, the J end by 1 base, with 7 bases between. The length of the CDR3 is 13 residues. The CDR3 loop is CASSLRDNYGYTF. The CDR3 nucleotides read TGCGCCAGCAGCCTCCGGGATAACTATGGCTACACCTTC.

Comments on this clonotype: A read error is possible here, since a much larger clone lies one base away. This chain joins TRBV5-1 and TRBJ2-3; TRBD2 aligns across 9 bases. This CDR3 comprises 15 residues. V shed 6 bases, J shed 2 bases, and the junction held 7 bases outside the gene matches. The germline V gene has CDR1 SGHRS and CDR2 YFSETQ. Written as DNA, the CDR3 is TGCGCCAGCACCGGGCGGGGGGGGCACACAGATACGCAGTATTTT. It specifies CASTGRGGHTDTQYF. The variable domain in full, with the rest retrieved from reference TRBV5-1 and TRBJ2-3, is KAGVTQTPRYLIKTRGQQVTLSCSPISGHRSVSWYQQTPGQGLQFLFEYFSETQRNKGNFPGRFSGRQFSNSRSEMNVSTLELGDSALYLCASTGRGGHTDTQYFGPGTRLTVL.

This clonotype came up many times. The chain carries TRBV29-1 and TRBJ2-7, with 9 bases that match TRBD2. Germline loops: CDR1 SQVTM, CDR2 ANQGSEA. This CDR3 has 12 amino acids. J gave up 4 bases and V 6 bases, and 4 bases lay outside the gene matches. The CDR3 coding sequence is TGCAGCGTCGGGACTAGCCGATACGAGCAGTACTTC. It codes for CSVGTSRYEQYF.

There are many counts of this clonotype. The chain recombines TRBV20-1 with TRBJ1-5; D call uncertain. CDR3 size: 15 residues. The ends were cut back, 3 bases at V and 0 bases at J, with 12 bases in the middle. Germline CDR1 is DFQATT and CDR2 is SNEGSKA (reference sequence). This chain's CDR3 is CSARIERLSNQPQHF. CDR3 coding DNA: TGCAGTGCTAGGATAGAGAGACTTAGCAATCAGCCCCAGCATTTT.

This clonotype appeared many times. V usage is TRBV3-1 and J usage is TRBJ2-1; D gene uncertain. V was trimmed by 4 bases and J by 3 bases, leaving 10 bases between them. The CDR3 consists of 14 residues. The germline V gene has CDR1 LGHDT and CDR2 YNNKEL (reference sequence). The CDR3: CASSPDRLYNEQFF. CDR3 nucleotide sequence: TGTGCCAGCAGCCCTGATCGGCTCTACAATGAGCAGTTCTTC.

This clonotype was seen many times. The J gene is TRBJ2-1, the V gene TRBV7-2; TRBD2 agrees at 8 bases. The V gene's germline CDR1 is SGHTA and CDR2 FQGNSA. This CDR3 has 15 amino acids. With V trimmed by 5 bases and J by 3 bases, 6 bases remained unmatched. The CDR3 loop reads CASSTDSGSYNEQFF. In DNA, the CDR3 is TGTGCCAGCAGCACGGACAGCGGGAGCTACAATGAGCAGTTCTTC.

This clonotype has ten or more counts. The genes are TRBV2 and TRBJ2-5; 7 bases align to TRBD2. The CDR3 runs 12 residues. Trimming cost V 3 bases and J 5 bases; bases outside gene matches: 0. Germline V gene lookup returns CDR1 SNHLY and CDR2 FYNNEI. The CDR3 nucleotides read TGTGCCAGCAGTGAGGGAGGGGAGACCCAGTACTTC. Encoded protein: CASSEGGETQYF.

A note on this clonotype: A junction end diverges from the germline sequence, so it may reflect a read error. This chain links TRBV2 with TRBJ2-7; 9 nucleotides agree with TRBD2. The CDR3 contains 14 residues. Germline V gene sequence: CDR1 SNHLY, CDR2 FYNNEI. CDR3 region: CVSSAGGGAYEQYF. The CDR3 nucleotides are TGTGTCAGCAGTGCGGGAGGGGGTGCCTACGAGCAGTACTTC.

This clonotype has ten or more counts. The V and J genes are TRBV2 and TRBJ2-7, with D perhaps matching TRBD2 (5 bases). The V and J ends lost 10 bases and 3 bases respectively, with 19 bases between them. Germline CDR1 is SNHLY and CDR2 is FYNNEI. The CDR3 runs 14 residues. CDR3 sequence (DNA): TGTGCCAATAACATAGCTGGAGGTGACTACGAGCAGTACTTC. It translates to CANNIAGGDYEQYF.

Remarks on this clonotype: A much larger clone is a single base away; this may be a read error. The chain combines TRBV20-1 with TRBJ2-5; the D is unclear. This CDR3 spans 14 amino acids. The V end lost 2 bases, the J end lost 2 bases, and 12 bases lay between the germline ends. The V gene's germline CDR1 is DFQATT and CDR2 SNEGSKA (reference sequence). Written as DNA, the CDR3 is TGCAGTGCTAGAAAGGATATGGCGCAAGAGACCCAGTACTTC. This sequence encodes CSARKDMAQETQYF.

This clonotype was seen ten or more times. The chain uses TRBV5-1 and TRBJ2-7, with 9 nucleotides matching TRBD2. CDR3 length: 13 residues. J gave up 6 bases and V 5 bases, and 6 bases lay outside the gene matches. Germline V gives CDR1 SGHRS, CDR2 YFSETQ. The CDR3, as DNA: TGCGCCAGCAGAGTTAGGACTAGCGCCGAGCAGTACTTC. Translation: CASRVRTSAEQYF.

In its sample, this clonotype was seen a few times. This may come from a read error, since a much larger clone is one base off. V is TRBV7-2 and J is TRBJ1-5, with 10 bases lining up with TRBD1. The CDR3 runs 18 residues. V dropped 5 bases and J dropped 9; count of bases not matched to a gene: 19. The germline gives CDR1 SGHTA, CDR2 FQGNSA. CDR3 region: CASSASNRDRGPIVPQHF. The CDR3 bases are TGTGCCAGCAGCGCCTCGAACCGGGACAGGGGCCCGATAGTGCCCCAGCATTTT.

This clonotype ranks as medium-sized. The V call is TRBV6-5, the J call TRBJ1-2; D is possibly TRBD1 (5 bases). The germline CDR1 and CDR2 sequences are MNHEY and SVGAGI. CDR3 size: 13 residues. The germline V and J ends were trimmed by 5 bases and 4 bases, with 11 bases remaining between them. The CDR3 is CASSLGTGYGYTF. The CDR3 region has the DNA TGTGCCAGCAGTCTTGGGACCGGCTATGGCTACACCTTC.

This clonotype was recorded at least ten times. This sequence joins TRBV10-3 and TRBJ1-5, with 8 bases that match TRBD1. This CDR3 is built from 15 residues. After removal of 5 bases from V and 4 bases from J, the junction contained 7 bases not matched to a gene. Per germline, CDR1 ENHRY and CDR2 SYGVKD. This chain's CDR3 is CAISWGQEKNQPQHF. The CDR3 coding sequence is TGTGCCATCAGTTGGGGACAGGAGAAAAATCAGCCCCAGCATTTT.

This clonotype was counted ten times or more. The chain joins TRBV5-1 to TRBJ2-1; 8 nucleotides agree with TRBD2. V shed 0 bases, J shed 8 bases, and the junction held 7 bases outside the gene matches. CDR1 is SGHRS and CDR2 is YFSETQ in the germline V gene. The CDR3 is made up of 15 amino acids. CDR3: CASSLGLASRDEQFF. The DNA for the CDR3 is TGCGCCAGCAGCTTGGGACTAGCGTCAAGGGATGAGCAGTTCTTC.

The chain employs TRBV24-1 and TRBJ2-1; D unresolved. CDR3 length equals 13 residues. The germline V gene has CDR1 KGHDR and CDR2 SFDVKD. Trimming stripped 4 bases from V and 0 bases from J, with 3 bases between. The CDR3 DNA follows: TGTGCCACCAGTGAGAGCTCCTACAATGAGCAGTTCTTC. Translation gives CATSESSYNEQFF.

Concerning this clonotype: At one boundary the junction diverges from the germline segment, which might be a read error. The chain has TRBV7-9 and TRBJ2-7; unclear D gene. This CDR3 contains 14 residues. Germline CDR1 and CDR2: SEHNR and FQNEAQ (reference sequence). This CDR3 reads CASSLVGNAYEKYF. CDR3 coding DNA: TGTGCCAGCAGCTTAGTAGGGAACGCCTACGAGAAGTACTTC.

This rearrangement joins TRBV28 to TRBJ2-1; D is possibly TRBD2 (5 bases). V was shortened by 7 bases and J by 8 bases, with 12 bases between the two germline ends. This CDR3 has 12 residues. Germline lookup yields CDR1 MDHEN and CDR2 SYDVKM. This CDR3 is CASTQKDYEQFF. CDR3 DNA sequence: TGTGCCAGCACCCAAAAGGACTATGAGCAGTTCTTC.

In this sample, this clonotype turned up many times. The V gene is TRBV20-1, the J gene TRBJ2-7; 11 positions agree with TRBD2. In germline, CDR1 is DFQATT, CDR2 SNEGSKA (reference sequence). This CDR3 comprises 15 residues. Trimming removed 5 bases from V and 7 bases from J; junction bases left unmatched: 13. CDR3 nucleotides: TGCAGTGCTTTTTCTCATAGCGGGAGGGCCGGTGAGCAGTACTTC. It codes for CSAFSHSGRAGEQYF.

This clonotype was observed many times. The junction shows a germline mismatch at one end, possibly a read error. The chain couples TRBV7-7 to TRBJ2-1; TRBD1 agrees at 9 bases. The CDR3 contains 14 residues. Germline V gene sequence: CDR1 SSHAT, CDR2 FNYEAQ (reference sequence). The CDR3 region is CASSLGTGLDEQFF. In DNA, the CDR3 is TGTGCTAGCAGCCTGGGGACAGGGTTAGATGAGCAGTTCTTC.

This clonotype has ten or more counts. The J gene is TRBJ2-7, the V gene TRBV20-1; 9 positions match TRBD1. Germline V gene sequence: CDR1 DFQATT, CDR2 SNEGSKA (reference sequence). V was clipped by 7 bases and J by 1 base; unmatched bases: 8. The CDR3 is 14 residues long. CDR3 amino acids: CSVKDRGGSYEQYF. The CDR3 bases are TGCAGTGTCAAAGACAGGGGGGGTTCCTACGAGCAGTACTTC.

Ten or more counts support this clonotype. The chain employs TRBV15 and TRBJ2-1, with 7 bases that match TRBD2. V gave up 11 bases and J gave up 4 bases; unmatched junction bases: 11. Germline CDR1 and CDR2: LNHNV and YYDKDF (reference sequence). The CDR3 loop spans 14 amino acids. CDR3 sequence reads: CASRLAGLYNEQFF. DNA of the CDR3: TGTGCCTCCCGGTTAGCGGGTCTGTACAATGAGCAGTTCTTC.

This clonotype was seen many times. The chain carries TRBV5-1 and TRBJ1-2; 9 bases are a match to TRBD1. The CDR3 loop spans 13 amino acids. Germline CDR1 and CDR2: SGHRS and YFSETQ. Trimming cost V 4 bases and J 8 bases; bases outside gene matches: 6. In DNA form, the CDR3 reads TGCGCCAGCAGCGAGGGACAGGGACTCGGCTACACCTTC. Its translation: CASSEGQGLGYTF.

At least ten counts were recorded for this clonotype. Here the CDR3 DNA reads TGTGCCAGCAGCCAAGTTGACAGGGGGGGCCATGGCTACACCTTC. Its protein is CASSQVDRGGHGYTF. The gene calls are TRBV3-1 and TRBJ1-2, with TRBD1 matching over 9 bases. Looked up from germline, CDR1 is LGHDT and CDR2 is YNNKEL (reference sequence). The V gene end was trimmed by 1 base and the J gene end by 6 bases; junction bases not matched to a gene: 6. This CDR3 is 15 amino acids long.